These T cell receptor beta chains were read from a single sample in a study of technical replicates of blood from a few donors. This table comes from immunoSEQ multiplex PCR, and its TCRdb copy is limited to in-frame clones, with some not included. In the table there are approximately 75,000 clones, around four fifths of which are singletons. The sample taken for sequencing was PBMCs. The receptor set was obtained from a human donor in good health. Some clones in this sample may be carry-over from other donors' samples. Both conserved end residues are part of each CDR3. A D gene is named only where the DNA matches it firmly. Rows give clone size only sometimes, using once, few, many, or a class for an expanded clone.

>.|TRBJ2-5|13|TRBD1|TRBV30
CAWSGTGPKTQYF
TGTGCCTGGAGTGGGACAGGGCCGAAGACCCAGTACTTC
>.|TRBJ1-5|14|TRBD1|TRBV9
CASSSGTGPQPQHF
TGTGCCAGCAGCTCCGGGACAGGGCCTCAGCCCCAGCATTTT
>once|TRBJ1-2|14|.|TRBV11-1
CASSFTGNNYGYTF
TGTGCCAGCAGCTTTACAGGGAATAACTATGGCTACACCTTC
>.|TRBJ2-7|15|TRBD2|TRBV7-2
CASGGTSGRSYEQYF
TGTGCCAGCGGCGGTACAAGCGGGAGAAGCTACGAGCAGTACTTC
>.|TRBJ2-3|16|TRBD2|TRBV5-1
CASSLGAGGLTDTQYF
TGCGCCAGCAGCTTGGGTGCGGGGGGCCTCACAGATACGCAGTATTTT
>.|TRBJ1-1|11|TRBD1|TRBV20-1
CSARGTVEAFF
TGCAGTGCTAGGGGGACAGTTGAAGCTTTCTTT
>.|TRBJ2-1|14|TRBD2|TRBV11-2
CASSKRELYNEQFF
TGTGCCAGCAGCAAGCGGGAGTTGTACAATGAGCAGTTCTTC
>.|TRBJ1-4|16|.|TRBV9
CASSALGGSLGEKLFF
TGTGCCAGCAGCGCTCTCGGGGGGAGCTTAGGTGAAAAACTGTTTTTT
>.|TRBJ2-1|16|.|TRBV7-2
CASSGLGLNLYNEQFF
TGTGCCAGCAGCGGGCTCGGCCTAAACCTTTACAATGAGCAGTTCTTC
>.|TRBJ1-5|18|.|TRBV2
CASSEALRDIYSNQPQHF
TGTGCCAGCAGTGAAGCGCTTCGGGACATCTATAGCAATCAGCCCCAGCATTTT
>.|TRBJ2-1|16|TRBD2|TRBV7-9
CASSQTSGGSYNEQFF
TGTGCCAGCAGCCAGACTAGCGGGGGGTCATACAATGAGCAGTTCTTC
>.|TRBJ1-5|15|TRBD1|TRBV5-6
CASSLGDRIDQPQHF
TGTGCCAGCAGCTTGGGGGACAGGATAGATCAGCCCCAGCATTTT
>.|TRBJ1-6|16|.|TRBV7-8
CASSVTGSSYNSPLHF
TGTGCCAGCAGCGTGACGGGAAGCTCCTATAATTCACCCCTCCACTTT
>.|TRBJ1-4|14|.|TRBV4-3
CASSQEGRREKLFF
TGCGCCAGCAGCCAAGAGGGGCGCCGTGAAAAACTGTTTTTT
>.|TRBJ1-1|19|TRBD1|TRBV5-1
CASSLLGMPGTEGANEAFF
TGCGCCAGCAGCTTGCTCGGGATGCCAGGGACAGAGGGGGCGAACGAAGCTTTCTTT
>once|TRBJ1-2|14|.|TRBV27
CASSRRDRSYGYTF
TGTGCCAGCAGTCGCCGTGACAGGAGCTATGGCTACACCTTC
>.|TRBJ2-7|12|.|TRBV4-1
CASSPGSSEQYF
TGCGCCAGCAGCCCTGGTTCGAGCGAGCAGTACTTC
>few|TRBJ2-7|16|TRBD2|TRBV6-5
CASSSPVGGGPYEQYF
TGTGCCAGCAGTTCCCCGGTGGGGGGGGGACCCTACGAGCAGTACTTC
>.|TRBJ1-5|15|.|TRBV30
CAWRATGLLNQPQHF
TGTGCCTGGAGGGCCACGGGACTCCTCAATCAGCCCCAGCATTTT
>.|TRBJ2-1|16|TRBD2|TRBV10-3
CAIRDGAGGGSREQFF
TGTGCCATCAGGGACGGAGCGGGGGGTGGGTCCAGGGAGCAGTTCTTC
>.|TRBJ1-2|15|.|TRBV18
CASSPAGDPNYGYTF
TGTGCCAGCTCCCCCGCGGGGGATCCTAACTATGGCTACACCTTC
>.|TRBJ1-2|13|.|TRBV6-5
CASSGLGRGGYTF
TGTGCCAGCAGTGGTCTAGGGAGGGGTGGCTACACCTTC
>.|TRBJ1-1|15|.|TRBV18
CASSLNRVESTEAFF
TGTGCCAGCTCACTAAACAGGGTCGAGAGCACTGAAGCTTTCTTT
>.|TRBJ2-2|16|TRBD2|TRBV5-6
CASSAVSGGRTGELFF
TGTGCCAGCAGCGCCGTGTCGGGGGGGAGGACCGGGGAGCTGTTTTTT
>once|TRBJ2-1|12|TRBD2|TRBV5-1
CASSPGGSEQFF
TGCGCCAGCAGCCCGGGAGGGAGTGAGCAGTTCTTC
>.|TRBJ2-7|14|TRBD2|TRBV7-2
CASSLERGAYEQYF
TGTGCCAGCAGCCTAGAGCGGGGGGCCTACGAGCAGTACTTC
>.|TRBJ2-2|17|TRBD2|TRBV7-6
CASSLLLGLAGAGELFF
TGTGCCAGCAGCTTACTCTTGGGACTAGCGGGAGCCGGGGAGCTGTTTTTT
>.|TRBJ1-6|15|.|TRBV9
CASNKGGGENSPLHF
TGTGCCAGCAACAAGGGGGGAGGGGAAAATTCACCCCTCCACTTT
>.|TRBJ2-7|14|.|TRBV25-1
CASSEWGDSYEQYF
TGTGCCAGCAGTGAATGGGGGGACTCCTACGAGCAGTACTTC